This T cell receptor (beta chain) was recorded in a study of T-cell memory formation after mild COVID-19. Study-level findings and limits: Contracting CD4+ clones were located mainly in CM and EM, and CD8+ clones in EMRA. Clones shrinking between day 15 and 85 showed a balanced CD4/CD8 split, and those that grew later tilted toward CD4+. In second-wave clones peaking day 37, SARS-CoV-2 specificity remained unconfirmed.

TCRdb recomputed calls from the 5' RACE reads with MiXCR, one row per CDR3 protein. The top ten clones hold 20% to 25% of a sample with about 340,000 distinct CDR3 sequences, roughly 13% of them seen once. With regard to this clonotype: Its specificity is unknown.

The CDR3 length is 18 residues. Germline V gene sequence: CDR1 LGHDT, CDR2 YNNKEL (reference sequence). J was trimmed by 11 bases and V by 4 bases; bases with no gene match: 24. What was sequenced was PBMCs or a T cell subset sorted from them (not recorded which). This TCR was recovered from a man aged 18 to 35 who had mild COVID-19 (a few samples of this study predate the infection). Cell type and time point are not known. The chain has TRBV3-1 and TRBJ1-1; TRBD1 matches 8 bases. The DNA for the CDR3 is TGTGCCAGCAGCCCTATGCCGATGTCAGGGGGCCCGGTTGGTGGGGCTTTCTTT. Amino acids: CASSPMPMSGGPVGGAFF.